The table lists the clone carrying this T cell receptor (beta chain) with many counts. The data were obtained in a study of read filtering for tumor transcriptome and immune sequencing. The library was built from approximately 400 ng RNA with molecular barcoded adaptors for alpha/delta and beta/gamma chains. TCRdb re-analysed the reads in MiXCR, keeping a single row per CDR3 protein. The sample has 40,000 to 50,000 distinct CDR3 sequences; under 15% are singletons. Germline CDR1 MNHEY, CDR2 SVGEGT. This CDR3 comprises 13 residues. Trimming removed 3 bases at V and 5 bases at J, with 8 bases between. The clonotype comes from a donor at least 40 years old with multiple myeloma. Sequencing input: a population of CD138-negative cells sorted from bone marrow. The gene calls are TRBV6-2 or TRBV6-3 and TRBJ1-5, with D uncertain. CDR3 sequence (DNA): TGTGCCAGCAGTTATATTGGGGATCAGCCCCAGCATTTT. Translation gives CASSYIGDQPQHF.